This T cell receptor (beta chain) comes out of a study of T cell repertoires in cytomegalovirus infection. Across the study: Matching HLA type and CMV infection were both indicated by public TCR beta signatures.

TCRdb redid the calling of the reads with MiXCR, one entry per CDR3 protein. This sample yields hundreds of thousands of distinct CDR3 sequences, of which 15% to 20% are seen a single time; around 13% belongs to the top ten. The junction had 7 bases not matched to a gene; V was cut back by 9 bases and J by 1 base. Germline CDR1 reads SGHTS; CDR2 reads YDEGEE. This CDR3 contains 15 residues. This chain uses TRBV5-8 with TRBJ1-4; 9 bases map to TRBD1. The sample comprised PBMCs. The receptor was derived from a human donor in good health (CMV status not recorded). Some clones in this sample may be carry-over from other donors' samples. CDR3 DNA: TGTGCCACCTGGGACAGGGATGAAACTAATGAAAAACTGTTTTTT. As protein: CATWDRDETNEKLFF.